The following is a T cell receptor (beta chain) sequence with its context. Its antigen remains unidentified. The sample comes from a study of cytomegalovirus exposure and HLA in healthy donors. The primer mix had 60 Vbeta and 13 Jbeta primers. Profiled with immunoSEQ multiplex PCR; TCRdb holds only in-frame clones, not every one. Across some 120,000 clones, the top ten clones capture about 2.2% of the sample. CDR1 is SGHNT, CDR2 YYREEE, per germline (reference sequence). This CDR3 region has 17 residues. With V trimmed by 0 bases and J by 0 bases, 6 bases remained unmatched. Regarding the study as a whole: Per published reports, the classifier diagnosed cytomegalovirus status with high specificity and sensitivity.

The source material was PBMCs. This chain joins TRBV5-4 and TRBJ2-1; TRBD2 aligns across 7 bases. The receptor's source is a middle-aged man in good health and CMV-seronegative. The DNA for the CDR3 is TGTGCCAGCAGCTTGGGGGGAGGGACCGCCTCCTACAATGAGCAGTTCTTC. It specifies CASSLGGGTASYNEQFF.